These T cell receptor beta chains were read from a single sample in a study of response to subunit inactivated influenza vaccine. A single record per CDR3 protein comes from TCRdb applying MiXCR to the RT-PCR reads. In the table there are fewer than 550,000 distinct CDR3 sequences, 25% of which are singletons. Sequencing was performed on CD4+ T cells sorted from PBMCs, taken 5 days after vaccination. These receptors were taken from a man aged 50-60 years who received an inactivated influenza vaccine. The CDR3 runs from the conserved cysteine through the conserved F or W. Fields, in order: J gene, D gene, V gene, clone size, CDR3 protein, CDR3 DNA. D genes are given only for firm matches. Expanded clones are given a class, and other clones once, few, many or no size at all.

>TRBJ2-4|.|TRBV20-1|few
CSASGMADAAKNIQYF
TGCAGTGCTAGCGGTATGGCCGATGCAGCCAAAAACATTCAGTACTTC
>TRBJ2-7|TRBD2|TRBV20-1|few
CSALGTSGNYEQYF
TGCAGTGCGCTTGGGACTAGCGGAAACTACGAGCAGTACTTC
>TRBJ2-7|.|TRBV20-1|few
CSARMTATYEQYF
TGCAGTGCTAGGATGACTGCCACCTACGAGCAGTACTTC
>TRBJ2-5|.|TRBV6-1|.
CASTVPGQETQYF
TGTGCCAGCACGGTACCGGGACAAGAGACCCAGTACTTC
>TRBJ2-4|.|TRBV19|.
CASSTQVRNIQYF
TGTGCCAGTAGTACACAGGTTCGGAACATTCAGTACTTC
>TRBJ2-1|TRBD1|TRBV5-1|many
CASSLEQGGNNEQFF
TGCGCCAGCAGCTTGGAACAGGGGGGAAACAATGAGCAGTTCTTC
>TRBJ2-7|TRBD1|TRBV4-1|few
CASSQDQGQRYEQYF
TGCGCCAGCAGCCAAGATCAGGGACAGAGATACGAGCAGTACTTC
>TRBJ2-2|.|TRBV9|.
CASSGAFTGELFF
TGTGCCAGCAGCGGGGCCTTCACCGGGGAGCTGTTTTTT
>TRBJ1-1|.|TRBV28|.
CASTLMVRGTEAFF
TGTGCCAGCACCCTGATGGTCAGGGGCACTGAAGCTTTCTTT
>TRBJ2-7|.|TRBV20-1|.
CSARVPMGVYEQYF
TGCAGTGCTAGAGTCCCCATGGGTGTCTACGAGCAGTACTTC
>TRBJ1-5|TRBD1|TRBV12-3/TRBV12-4|.
CASSSGGGNQPQHF
TGTGCCAGCAGTTCAGGGGGTGGCAATCAGCCCCAGCATTTT
>TRBJ1-1|TRBD1|TRBV12-3/TRBV12-4|many
CASSSRQGAGAFF
TGTGCCAGCAGTTCACGACAGGGGGCGGGAGCTTTCTTT
>TRBJ2-1|.|TRBV11-2|few
CASSHGRYNEQFF
TGTGCCAGCAGCCACGGGAGATATAATGAGCAGTTCTTC
>TRBJ2-1|TRBD2|TRBV3-1|.
CASSPGTSGIMNEQFF
TGTGCCAGCAGCCCCGGGACTAGCGGGATTATGAATGAGCAGTTCTTC
>TRBJ1-3|TRBD1|TRBV11-2|few
CASSLAPGQGSGNTIYF
TGTGCCAGCAGCTTAGCCCCGGGACAGGGAAGCGGAAACACCATATATTTT
>TRBJ1-1|.|TRBV28|few
CASSLSMKITEAFF
TGTGCCAGCAGTTTATCCATGAAGATCACTGAAGCTTTCTTT
>TRBJ2-5|.|TRBV12-3/TRBV12-4|.
CASGRSYQETQYF
TGTGCCAGCGGCCGGAGCTACCAAGAGACCCAGTACTTC
>TRBJ1-1|.|TRBV6-6|.
CASSYRSDTEAFF
TGTGCCAGCAGTTACCGATCAGACACTGAAGCTTTCTTT
>TRBJ1-6|.|TRBV5-1|.
CASSLEGPWNSPLHF
TGCGCCAGCAGCTTGGAGGGACCGTGGAATTCACCCCTCCACTTT
>TRBJ1-3|.|TRBV5-1|few
CASSLGDYSGNTIYF
TGCGCCAGCAGCTTGGGAGACTACTCTGGAAACACCATATATTTT
>TRBJ2-3|TRBD1|TRBV20-1|.
CSAPATGKADTQYF
TGCAGTGCACCCGCGACAGGGAAGGCAGATACGCAGTATTTT
>TRBJ2-7|.|TRBV4-3|.
CASSLQYGPSYEQYF
TGCGCCAGCAGCCTCCAGTACGGGCCCTCCTACGAGCAGTACTTC
>TRBJ2-7|TRBD2|TRBV7-6|.
CASSFELAGFYEQYF
TGTGCCAGCAGCTTTGAGTTAGCGGGGTTCTACGAGCAGTACTTC